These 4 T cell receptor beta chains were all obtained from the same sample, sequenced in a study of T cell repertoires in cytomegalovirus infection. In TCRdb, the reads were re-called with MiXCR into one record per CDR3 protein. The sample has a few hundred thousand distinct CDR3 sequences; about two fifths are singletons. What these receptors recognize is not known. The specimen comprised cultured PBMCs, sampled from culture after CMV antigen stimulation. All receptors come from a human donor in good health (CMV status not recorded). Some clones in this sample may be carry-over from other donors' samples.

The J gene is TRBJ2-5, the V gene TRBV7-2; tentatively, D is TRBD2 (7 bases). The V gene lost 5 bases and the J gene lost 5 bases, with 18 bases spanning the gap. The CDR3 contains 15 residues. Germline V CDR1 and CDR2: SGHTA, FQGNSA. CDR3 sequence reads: CASSPQRGGAETQYF. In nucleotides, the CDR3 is TGTGCCAGCAGCCCCCAAAGAGGGGGGGCCGAGACCCAGTACTTC.

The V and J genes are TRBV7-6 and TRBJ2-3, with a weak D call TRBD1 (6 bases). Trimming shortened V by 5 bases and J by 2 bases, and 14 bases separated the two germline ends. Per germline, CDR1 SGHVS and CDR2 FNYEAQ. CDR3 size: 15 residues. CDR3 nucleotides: TGTGCCAGCAGCAGGGGGAGTGGACCCACAGATACGCAGTATTTT. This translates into CASSRGSGPTDTQYF.

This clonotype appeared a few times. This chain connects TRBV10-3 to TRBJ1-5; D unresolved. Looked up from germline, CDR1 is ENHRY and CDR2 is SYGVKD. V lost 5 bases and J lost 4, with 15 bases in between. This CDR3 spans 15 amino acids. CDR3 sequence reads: CAISSDGRSNQPQHF. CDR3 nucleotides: TGTGCCATCAGTTCTGACGGGCGGTCAAATCAGCCCCAGCATTTT.

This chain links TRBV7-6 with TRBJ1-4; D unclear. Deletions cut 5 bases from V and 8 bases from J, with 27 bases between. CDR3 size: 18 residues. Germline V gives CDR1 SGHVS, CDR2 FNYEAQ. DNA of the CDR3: TGTGCCAGCAGCCCCCTGAGTGCGGTGAGGGAAGTTAGGGAAAAACTGTTTTTT. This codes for CASSPLSAVREVREKLFF. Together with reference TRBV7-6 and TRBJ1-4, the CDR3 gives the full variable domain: GAGVSQSPRYKVTKRGQDVALRCDPISGHVSLYWYRQALGQGPEFLTYFNYEAQQDKSGLPNDRFSAERPEGSISTLTIQRTEQRDSAMYRCASSPLSAVREVREKLFFGSGTQLSVL.